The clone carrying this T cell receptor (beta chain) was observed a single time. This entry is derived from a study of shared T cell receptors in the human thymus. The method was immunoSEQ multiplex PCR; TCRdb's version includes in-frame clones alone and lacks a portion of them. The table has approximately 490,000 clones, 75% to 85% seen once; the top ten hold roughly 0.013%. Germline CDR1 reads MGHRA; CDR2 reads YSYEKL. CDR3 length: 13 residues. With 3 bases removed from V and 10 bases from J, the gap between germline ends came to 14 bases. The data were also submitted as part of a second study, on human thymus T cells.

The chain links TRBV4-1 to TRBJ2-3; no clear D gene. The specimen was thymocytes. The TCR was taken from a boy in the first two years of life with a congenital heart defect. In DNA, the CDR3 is TGCGCCAGCAGCCATCCCACTCCTCCCGCGCAGTATTTT. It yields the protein CASSHPTPPAQYF.